This T cell receptor (beta chain) appears in the sequencing data of a study of blood T cell repertoires in COVID-19. The overall study: From the United States, Italy and Spain came samples of acute and convalescent COVID-19. Sources were T cells, B-cell-depleted T cells, or PBMCs; the material itself was cDNA or gDNA.

Original processing notes: Counts of nucleated cells, estimated from reference gene primer amplification, were obtained. Clones were read by immunoSEQ multiplex PCR, and TCRdb kept only the in-frame ones, dropping some. Clone size and the V and J calls come from that table; the DNA yielded D and trimming. The table includes under 300,000 clones, around 87% detected once. In germline, CDR1 is SGHTA, CDR2 FQGNSA. The length of the CDR3 is 13 residues. V dropped 2 bases and J dropped 13 bases, with 12 bases sitting between them. This clone was detected a few times. The V and J genes are TRBV7-2 and TRBJ1-6; D is unresolved. This sequence was found in a man between 18 and 29 years old with active or convalescent COVID-19. Sequencing was carried out using peripheral blood. In DNA, the CDR3 is TGTGCCAGCAGCTTATTTGAGGCGATTCCCCTCCACTTT. Translation gives CASSLFEAIPLHF.